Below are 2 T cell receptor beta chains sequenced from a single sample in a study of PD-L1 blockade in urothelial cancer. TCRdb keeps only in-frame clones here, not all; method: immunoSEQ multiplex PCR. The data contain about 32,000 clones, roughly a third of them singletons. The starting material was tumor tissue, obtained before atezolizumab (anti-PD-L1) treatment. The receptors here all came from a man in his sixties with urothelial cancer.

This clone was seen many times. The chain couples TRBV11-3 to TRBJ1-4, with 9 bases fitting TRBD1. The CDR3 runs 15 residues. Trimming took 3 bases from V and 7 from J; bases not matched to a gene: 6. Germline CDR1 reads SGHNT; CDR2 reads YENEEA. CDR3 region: CASSLRTGAREKLFF. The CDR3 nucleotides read TGTGCCAGCAGCTTGCGGACAGGGGCCCGTGAAAAACTGTTTTTT.

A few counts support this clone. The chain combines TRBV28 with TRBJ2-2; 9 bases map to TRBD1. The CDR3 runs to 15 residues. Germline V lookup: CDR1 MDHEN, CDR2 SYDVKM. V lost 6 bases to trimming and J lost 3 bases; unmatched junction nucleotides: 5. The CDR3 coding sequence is TGTGCCAGCAGGTTCGACAGGGGGGACACCGGGGAGCTGTTTTTT. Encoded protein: CASRFDRGDTGELFF.